This T cell receptor (beta chain) was sequenced in a study of cytomegalovirus exposure and HLA in healthy donors. Study results and caveats: An analysis that came later showed most CMV-associated TCR beta chains appearing HLA-restricted. For cytomegalovirus status, the classifier reportedly gave diagnoses with high specificity and sensitivity.

Primers for the PCR totalled 60 Vbeta and 13 Jbeta. Sequencing used immunoSEQ multiplex PCR; TCRdb keeps in-frame clones, though not all of them. The data show fewer than 200,000 clones, with approximately 80% seen just once and roughly 4.9% held by the top ten. About this clone: The target antigen is unknown.

The V segment lost 3 bases and the J segment 2 bases; nucleotides outside the gene matches: 5. This CDR3 spans 15 amino acids. Germline CDR1 LNHDA, CDR2 SQIVND (reference sequence). V and J are TRBV19 and TRBJ2-3; 7 positions agree with TRBD1. The sequence was obtained from a woman aged 18-35 years in good health and CMV-seropositive. Sequencing used PBMCs. CDR3 protein: CASSMGQTITDTQYF. The CDR3 DNA is TGTGCCAGTAGTATGGGACAGACAATCACAGATACGCAGTATTTT. Full variable domain (outside the CDR3, taken from reference TRBV19 and TRBJ2-3): DGGITQSPKYLFRKEGQNVTLSCEQNLNHDAMYWYRQDPGQGLRLIYYSQIVNDFQKGDIAEGYSVSREKKESFPLTVTSAQKNPTAFYLCASSMGQTITDTQYFGPGTRLTVL.